The 4 T cell receptor beta chains below were found in one sample sequenced in a study of CD8 T cells in Susac syndrome. After extraction with the RNeasy kit, 0.5 to 1 ug of the RNA was reverse transcribed using random hexamers. TCRdb ran MiXCR on the immunoSEQ multiplex PCR reads and lists one entry per CDR3 protein. Here the sample spans about 280,000 distinct CDR3 sequences, about 85% being singletons. Sequencing was performed on CD8+ T cells from PBMCs. All receptors derive from a human donor with multiple sclerosis.

This sequence joins TRBV20-1 and TRBJ2-7, with 8 nucleotides matching TRBD2. The CDR3 loop spans 13 amino acids. Trimming at V came to 3 bases and at J to 4 bases, leaving 5 bases not matched to a gene. Looked up from germline, CDR1 is DFQATT and CDR2 is SNEGSKA (reference sequence). The CDR3 DNA is TGCAGTGCTAGCGGGAGGGTGGGGTACGAGCAGTACTTC. Protein sequence: CSASGRVGYEQYF.

V gene TRBV29-1 combines with J gene TRBJ2-1; D is possibly TRBD1 or TRBD2 (5 bases each). V lost 8 bases to trimming and J lost 2 bases, with 16 bases between them. Germline-derived CDR1 and CDR2 are SQVTM and ANQGSEA. CDR3 length: 14 amino acids. The chain's CDR3 is CSLVRESTYNEQFF. The CDR3 DNA follows: TGCAGCCTTGTCAGGGAGTCCACCTACAATGAGCAGTTCTTC.

The chain links TRBV12-3 or TRBV12-4 to TRBJ2-1; D is unresolved. There are 17 residues in the CDR3. Trimming pared 5 bases from V and 0 bases from J, leaving 17 bases between. The CDR3: CASSTPLAASSYNEQFF. CDR3 nucleotides: TGTGCCAGCAGTACCCCACTTGCCGCTAGCTCCTACAATGAGCAGTTCTTC.

The chain joins TRBV9 to TRBJ1-3; maybe TRBD1 (5 bases). This CDR3 has 15 residues. V was clipped by 0 bases and J by 0 bases, with 7 bases between them. CDR1 is SGDLS, CDR2 YYNGEE, per germline. The CDR3 loop reads CASSVGGLSGNTIYF. For the CDR3, the DNA is TGTGCCAGCAGCGTAGGGGGCCTCTCTGGAAACACCATATATTTT.